This T cell receptor beta chain emerged from a study of shared T cell receptors in the human thymus. Assay: immunoSEQ multiplex PCR; the TCRdb copy retains only in-frame clones and omits some. The sample holds under 850,000 clones, around nine tenths seen once. CDR3 length: 15 amino acids. In germline, CDR1 is SNHLY, CDR2 FYNNEI. With 6 bases clipped from V and 3 bases from J, the junction kept 4 bases outside the gene matches. These same records also appear under a second study, on human thymus T cells. As that report states: The donor group consisted of healthy Finnish infants who were having corrective surgery for congenital heart defects. Obtained as resections during corrective heart surgery, the thymus tissue was then studied.

This clonotype was sampled from a boy under two years old with a congenital heart defect. Source material: thymocytes. V usage is TRBV2 and J usage is TRBJ2-1; 11 nucleotides align to TRBD2. CDR3 amino acids: CASRAGTSGYNEQFF. CDR3 sequence (DNA): TGTGCCAGCAGAGCCGGGACTAGCGGCTACAATGAGCAGTTCTTC.